The 11 T cell receptor beta chains below come from one sample, sequenced in a study of T-cell memory formation after mild COVID-19. From the 5' RACE reads, TCRdb called clonotypes with MiXCR, one entry per CDR3 protein. The top ten hold 2.5% to 4% of the sample, which has roughly 150,000 distinct CDR3 sequences, under 15% seen once. Input material: PBMCs or a T cell subset sorted from them (not recorded which). These receptors came from a man aged 18 to 29 who had mild COVID-19 (a few samples of this study predate the infection). Cell type and time point are not known.

This clonotype came up a few times. The rearrangement joins TRBV12-3 or TRBV12-4 to TRBJ2-7, with D tentatively TRBD1 or TRBD2 (6 bases each). V lost 3 bases and J lost 4, with 13 bases in between. The length of the CDR3 is 14 residues. The CDR3, as DNA: TGTGCCAGCAGTTTTGGAAGGGGGGAATACGAGCAGTACTTC. It specifies CASSFGRGEYEQYF.

This clonotype was counted at least ten times. V usage is TRBV7-2 and J usage is TRBJ1-1; 7 bases agree with TRBD1. The germline V gene has CDR1 SGHTA and CDR2 FQGNSA. V shed 7 bases, J shed 1 base, and the junction held 6 bases outside the gene matches. This CDR3 has 14 amino acids. The CDR3 sequence: CASTMRTGNTEAFF. CDR3 DNA: TGTGCCAGCACCATGAGGACAGGGAACACTGAAGCTTTCTTT.

V and J are TRBV4-3 and TRBJ2-3; either TRBD1 or TRBD2 may fit D (5 bases each). With 3 bases removed from V and 6 bases from J, the gap between germline ends came to 16 bases. This CDR3 is built from 15 residues. The germline CDR1 and CDR2 sequences are LGHNA and YSLEER. The CDR3, as DNA: TGCGCCAGCAGCCAGTCCCGGGACCCTCCTGATACGCAGTATTTT. Amino acid sequence: CASSQSRDPPDTQYF.

This clonotype was seen a few times. The chain couples TRBV28 to TRBJ1-5, with D perhaps TRBD1 (5 bases). V was cut by 10 bases and J by 1 base, with 8 bases left in between. Germline V gives CDR1 MDHEN, CDR2 SYDVKM. This CDR3 has 12 residues. The CDR3 nucleotides read TGTGCCATCCACAGGAGCAATCAGCCCCAGCATTTT. Translation gives CAIHRSNQPQHF.

This clonotype was detected a few times. V gene TRBV24-1 combines with J gene TRBJ2-3; TRBD2 matches 8 bases. V dropped 5 bases and J dropped 2; count of bases not matched to a gene: 17. The CDR3 has 19 residues. Germline V gives CDR1 KGHDR, CDR2 SFDVKD. DNA for the CDR3: TGTGCCACCAGTGGAGGGACTAGTTTACGACCGGGAGACACAGATACGCAGTATTTT. It codes for CATSGGTSLRPGDTDTQYF.

The rearrangement joins TRBV6-1 to TRBJ1-1, with D uncertain. The germline V gene encodes CDR1 MNHNS and CDR2 SASEGT. This CDR3 has 13 amino acids. Trimming left V 6 bases short and J 0 bases short, with 8 bases between. The CDR3 bases are TGTGCCAGCAGACCTCAGATGAACACTGAAGCTTTCTTT. It is translated as CASRPQMNTEAFF.

This clonotype was recorded at least ten times. J is TRBJ1-5 and V is TRBV28; D might be TRBD1 (5 bases). The germline V gene encodes CDR1 MDHEN and CDR2 SYDVKM. The CDR3 has 13 residues. Trimming took 7 bases from V and 2 from J, leaving 9 bases between them. The CDR3, as DNA: TGTGCCAGCAACAGGTACGGCAATCAGCCCCAGCATTTT. Amino acid sequence: CASNRYGNQPQHF.

In its sample, this clonotype was seen a few times. This chain links TRBV7-9 with TRBJ1-4; the D is unclear. This CDR3 comprises 16 residues. The germline gives CDR1 SEHNR, CDR2 FQNEAQ (reference sequence). V was clipped by 5 bases and J by 2 bases, with 15 bases between them. The CDR3 here is CASSLEIGGTNEKLFF. CDR3 DNA: TGTGCCAGCAGCCTAGAGATAGGCGGGACTAATGAAAAACTGTTTTTT.

The chain combines TRBV6-2 or TRBV6-3 with TRBJ2-5, with D possibly matching TRBD2 (7 bases). Trimming left V 2 bases short and J 1 base short, with 11 bases between. This CDR3 spans 15 amino acids. The germline CDR1 and CDR2 sequences are MNHEY and SVGEGT. The CDR3 reads CASSYGGGGQETQYF. The CDR3 DNA follows: TGTGCCAGCAGTTACGGAGGGGGGGGCCAAGAGACCCAGTACTTC.

The chain joins TRBV6-4 to TRBJ2-3; tentative D call: TRBD1 (6 bases). The CDR3 is 15 residues long. From germline, CDR1 is MRHNA and CDR2 SNTAGT. Trimming left V 3 bases short and J 2 bases short, with 12 bases between. The CDR3 DNA reads TGTGCCAGCAGTGAAGGAGACAGGCACACAGATACGCAGTATTTT. This gives the protein CASSEGDRHTDTQYF.

This clonotype was picked up a small number of times. This rearrangement joins TRBV9 to TRBJ1-4; D possibly corresponds to TRBD1 (5 bases). This CDR3 spans 14 amino acids. Germline CDR1 and CDR2: SGDLS and YYNGEE. Trimming took 3 bases from V and 4 from J, leaving 10 bases between them. CDR3 sequence: CASSAWDGNEKLFF. CDR3 nucleotides: TGTGCCAGCAGCGCCTGGGACGGTAATGAAAAACTGTTTTTT. Filled out from reference TRBV9 and TRBJ1-4, the complete variable domain reads DSGVTQTPKHLITATGQRVTLRCSPRSGDLSVYWYQQSLDQGLQFLIQYYNGEERAKGNILERFSAQQFPDLHSELNLSSLELGDSALYFCASSAWDGNEKLFFGSGTQLSVL.